Sequencing of this T cell receptor beta chain was carried out in a study of control samples from healthy donors and cancer patients. Profiling relied on immunoSEQ multiplex PCR, and the TCRdb table lists in-frame clones only, not all of them. The sample holds fewer than 250,000 clones, roughly nine tenths seen once. The CDR3 loop spans 15 amino acids. Between the trimmed V and J ends, which lost 2 bases and 0 bases, there was a span of 9 bases. Germline V lookup: CDR1 MNHNS, CDR2 SASEGT. Sequences were obtained from blood. The chain links TRBV6-1 to TRBJ2-3; D is possibly TRBD1 or TRBD2 (5 bases each). The sequence was collected from a man younger than 45 in good health. In nucleotides, the CDR3 is TGTGCCAGCAGTGAACCGGGGACCAGCACAGATACGCAGTATTTT. Its translation: CASSEPGTSTDTQYF.